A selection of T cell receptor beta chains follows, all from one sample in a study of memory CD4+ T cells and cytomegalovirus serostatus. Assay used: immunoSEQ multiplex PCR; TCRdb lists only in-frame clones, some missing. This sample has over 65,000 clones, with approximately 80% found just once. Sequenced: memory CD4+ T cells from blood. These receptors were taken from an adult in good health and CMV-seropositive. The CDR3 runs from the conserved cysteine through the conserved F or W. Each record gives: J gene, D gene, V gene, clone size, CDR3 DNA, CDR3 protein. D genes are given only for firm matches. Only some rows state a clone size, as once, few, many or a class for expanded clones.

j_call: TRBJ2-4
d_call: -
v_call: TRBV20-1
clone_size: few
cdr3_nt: TGCAGTGCTACGTCCAACATTCAGTACTTC
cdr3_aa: CSATSNIQYF

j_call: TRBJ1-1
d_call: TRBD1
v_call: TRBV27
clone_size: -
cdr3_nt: TGTGCCAGCAGTTACAAGGACAGGGCCACTGAAGCTTTCTTT
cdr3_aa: CASSYKDRATEAFF

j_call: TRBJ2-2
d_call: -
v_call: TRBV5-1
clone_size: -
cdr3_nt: TGCGCCAGCGCGGCTACAGATTACACCGGGGAGCTGTTTTTT
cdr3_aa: CASAATDYTGELFF

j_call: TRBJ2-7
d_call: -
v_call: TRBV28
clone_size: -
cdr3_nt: TGTGCCAGCAGTTTATCTAGCGCCGACTCCTACGAGCAGTACTTC
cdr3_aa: CASSLSSADSYEQYF

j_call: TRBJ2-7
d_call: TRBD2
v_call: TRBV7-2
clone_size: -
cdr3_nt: TGTGCCAGCAGCTTAGCGGGTCGGGGGGGCCTGTACGAGCAGTACTTC
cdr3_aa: CASSLAGRGGLYEQYF

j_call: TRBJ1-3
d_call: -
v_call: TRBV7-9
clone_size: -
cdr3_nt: TGTGCCAGCAGCTTAGTTCTGGGTTTTGGAAACACCATATATTTT
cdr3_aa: CASSLVLGFGNTIYF

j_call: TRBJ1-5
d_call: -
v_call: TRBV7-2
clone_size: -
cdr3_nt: TGTGCCAGCAGCCCTCAACCAGGATCCGCTCAGCCCCAGCATTTT
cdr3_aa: CASSPQPGSAQPQHF

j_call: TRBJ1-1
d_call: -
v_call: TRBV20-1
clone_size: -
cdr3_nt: TGCAGGCCCTCAGGGAACACTGAAGCTTTCTTT
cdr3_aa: CRPSGNTEAFF

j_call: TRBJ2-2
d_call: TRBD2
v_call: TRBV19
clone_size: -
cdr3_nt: TGTGCCAGTAGTTCAACCGGGACTAGCGGGAAATCCCACACCGGGGAGCTGTTTTTT
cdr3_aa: CASSSTGTSGKSHTGELFF

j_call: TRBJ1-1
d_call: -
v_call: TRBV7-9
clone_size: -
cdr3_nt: TGTGCCAGCAGCCGATCGGGATCAGCCATGAACACTGAAGCTTTCTTT
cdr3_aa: CASSRSGSAMNTEAFF

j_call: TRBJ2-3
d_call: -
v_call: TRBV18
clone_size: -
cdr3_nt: TGTGCCAGCTCACCCGGACACAGCACAGATACGCAGTATTTT
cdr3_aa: CASSPGHSTDTQYF

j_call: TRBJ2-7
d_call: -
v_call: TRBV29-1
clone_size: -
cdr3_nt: TGCAGCGTCAGAGTTTACTACGAGCAGTACTTC
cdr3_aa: CSVRVYYEQYF

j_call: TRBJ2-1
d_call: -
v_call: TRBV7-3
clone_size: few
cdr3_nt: TGTGCCAGCAGCTACGGACTAGGGGGGTGGGATGAGCAGTTCTTC
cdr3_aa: CASSYGLGGWDEQFF

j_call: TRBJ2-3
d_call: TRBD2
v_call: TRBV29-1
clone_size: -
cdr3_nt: TGCAGCGTTGAGGCTAGCGGGGGCCCAGATACGCAGTATTTT
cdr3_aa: CSVEASGGPDTQYF

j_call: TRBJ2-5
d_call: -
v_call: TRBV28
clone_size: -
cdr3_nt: TGTGCCAGCAAACATCCAGGTCGACCCGGGACCCAGTACTTC
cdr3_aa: CASKHPGRPGTQYF

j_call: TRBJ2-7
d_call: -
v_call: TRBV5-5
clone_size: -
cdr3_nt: TGTGCCAGCAGCTTGGATACCGGGGGTTACGAGCAGTACTTC
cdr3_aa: CASSLDTGGYEQYF

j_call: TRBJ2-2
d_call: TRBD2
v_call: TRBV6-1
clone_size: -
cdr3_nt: TGTGCCAGCAGTACACTAGCGGGGACCGGGGAGCTGTTTTTT
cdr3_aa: CASSTLAGTGELFF

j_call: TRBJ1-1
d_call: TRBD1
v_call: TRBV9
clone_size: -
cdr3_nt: TGTGCCAGCAGCGCGGGGACAGGGGGAACTGAAGCTTTCTTT
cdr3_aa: CASSAGTGGTEAFF

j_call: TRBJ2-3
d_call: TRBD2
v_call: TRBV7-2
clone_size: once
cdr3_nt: TGTGCCAGCAGCTCACCTAGCGGGAGTACAGATACGCAGTATTTT
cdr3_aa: CASSSPSGSTDTQYF

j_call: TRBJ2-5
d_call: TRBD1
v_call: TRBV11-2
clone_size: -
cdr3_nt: TGTGCCAGCAGCTTACTGACAGGGGAAGAGACCCAGTACTTC
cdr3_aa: CASSLLTGEETQYF

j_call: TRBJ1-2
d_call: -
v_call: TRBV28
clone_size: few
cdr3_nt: TGTGCCAGCAGTTCGGGCAGGGACTATGGCTACACCTTC
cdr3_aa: CASSSGRDYGYTF

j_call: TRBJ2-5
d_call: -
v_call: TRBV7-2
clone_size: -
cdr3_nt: TGTGCCAGCAGCCCCCTCGGGGTAGGGGCCAACTTC
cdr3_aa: CASSPLGVGANF

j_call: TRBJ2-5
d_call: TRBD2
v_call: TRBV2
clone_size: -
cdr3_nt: TGTGCCAGCAGTCCTGGGACTAGCGGGGGGACTCCCCAAGAGACCCAGTACTTC
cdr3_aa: CASSPGTSGGTPQETQYF

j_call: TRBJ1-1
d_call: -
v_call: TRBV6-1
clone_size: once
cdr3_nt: TGTGCCAGCAGTGAAGCAAGGGGGGTGAGGGTTTTCTTT
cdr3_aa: CASSEARGVRVFF

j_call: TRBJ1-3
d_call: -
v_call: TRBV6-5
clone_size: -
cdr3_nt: TGTGCCAGCAGTTACGGTCAGGGAGGTGGAAACACCATATATTTT
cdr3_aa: CASSYGQGGGNTIYF

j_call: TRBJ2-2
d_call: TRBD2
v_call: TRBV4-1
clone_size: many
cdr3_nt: TGCGCCAGCAGCCCCGGACTAGCGGGGGCCGGGGAGCTGTTTTTT
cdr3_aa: CASSPGLAGAGELFF

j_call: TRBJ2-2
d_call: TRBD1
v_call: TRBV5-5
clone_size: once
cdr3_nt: TGTGCCAGCAGCTTGGATCTGCAGGGGGCACGAACCGGGGAGCTGTTTTTT
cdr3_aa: CASSLDLQGARTGELFF

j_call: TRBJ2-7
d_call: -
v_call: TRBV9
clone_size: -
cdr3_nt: TGTGCCAGCAGCGTAGGGGGCAGGGATGACGAGCAGTACTTC
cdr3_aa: CASSVGGRDDEQYF

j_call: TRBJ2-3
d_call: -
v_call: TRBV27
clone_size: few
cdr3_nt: TGTGCCAGCAGTTCTCTGCGCACAGATACGCAGTATTTT
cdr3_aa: CASSSLRTDTQYF

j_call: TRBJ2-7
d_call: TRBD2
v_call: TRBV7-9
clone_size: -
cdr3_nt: TGTGCCAGCAGCTTACTTAGCGGGAGGGCCGGGGGGCAGTACTTC
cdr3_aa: CASSLLSGRAGGQYF

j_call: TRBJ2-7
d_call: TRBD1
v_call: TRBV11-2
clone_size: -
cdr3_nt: TGTGCCAGCAGCCAACCGCAGGGGGCCCCCTACGAGCAGTACTTC
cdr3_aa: CASSQPQGAPYEQYF

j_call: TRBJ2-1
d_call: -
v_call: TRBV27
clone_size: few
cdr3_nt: TGTGCCAGCAGTTCGGACGGGCAGGCTCAGGCCGGACGGCAGTTCTTC
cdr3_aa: CASSSDGQAQAGRQFF

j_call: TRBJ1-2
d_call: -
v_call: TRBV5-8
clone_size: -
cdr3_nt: TGTGCCAGCAGCTCTCCCCTGGATCAGGGGACCCAACTATTTAACTATGGCTACACCTTC
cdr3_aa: CASSSPLDQGTQLFNYGYTF

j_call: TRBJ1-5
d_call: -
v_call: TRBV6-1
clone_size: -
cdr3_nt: TGTGCCAGCAGGTCAGATTATACACAGCCCCAGCATTTT
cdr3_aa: CASRSDYTQPQHF

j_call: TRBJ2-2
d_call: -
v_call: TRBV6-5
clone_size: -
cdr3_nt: TGTGCCAGCAGGCGGTTCACCGGGGAGCTGTTTTTT
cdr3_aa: CASRRFTGELFF

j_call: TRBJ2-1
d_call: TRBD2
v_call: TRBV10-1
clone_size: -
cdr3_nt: TGCGCCAGCAGTGAAGGGACTAGCGGACACCCAAGGGATGAGCAGTTCTTC
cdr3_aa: CASSEGTSGHPRDEQFF

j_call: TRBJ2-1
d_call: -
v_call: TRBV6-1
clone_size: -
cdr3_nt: TGTGCCAGCAGACCCTTCCGACAGGACAATGAGCAGTTCTTC
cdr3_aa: CASRPFRQDNEQFF

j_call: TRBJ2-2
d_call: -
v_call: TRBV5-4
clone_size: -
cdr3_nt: TGTGCCAGCAGCCCGGGACGGCCCGCGAACACCGGGGAGCTGTTTTTT
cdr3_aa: CASSPGRPANTGELFF

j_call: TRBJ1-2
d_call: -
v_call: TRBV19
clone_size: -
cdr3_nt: TGTGCCAGTAGAAATCAGGGCGCTTCCCCCTATGGCTACACCTTC
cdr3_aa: CASRNQGASPYGYTF

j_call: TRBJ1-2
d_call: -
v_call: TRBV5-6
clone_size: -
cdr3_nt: TGTGCCAGCAGCAGTGTAGGGTTCAGATATGGCTACACCTTC
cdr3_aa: CASSSVGFRYGYTF

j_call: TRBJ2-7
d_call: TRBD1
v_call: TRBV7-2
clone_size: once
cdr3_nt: TGTGCCAGCAGCCGCTGGGGACAGGGGGCTGCCGAGCAGTACTTC
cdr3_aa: CASSRWGQGAAEQYF

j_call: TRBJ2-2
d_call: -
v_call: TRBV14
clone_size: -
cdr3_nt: TGTGCCAGCAGCCAGCTAACCAGGGGGGCGGACACCGGGGAGCTGTTTTTT
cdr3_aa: CASSQLTRGADTGELFF

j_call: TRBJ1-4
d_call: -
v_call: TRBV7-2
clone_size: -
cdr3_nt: TGTGCCAGCAGCTTTCGGGGGGATGAAAAACTGTTTTTT
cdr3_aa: CASSFRGDEKLFF

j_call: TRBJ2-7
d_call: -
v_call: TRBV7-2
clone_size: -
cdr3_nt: TGTGCCAGCAGCAACCTCTACGAGCAGTACTTC
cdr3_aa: CASSNLYEQYF

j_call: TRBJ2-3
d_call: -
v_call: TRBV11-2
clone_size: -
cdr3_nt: TGTGCCAGCAGCCATAGTGGGATTAGCACAGATACGCAGTATTTT
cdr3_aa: CASSHSGISTDTQYF

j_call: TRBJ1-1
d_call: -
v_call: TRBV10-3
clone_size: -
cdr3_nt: TGTGCCATCAGTGAAGGTCAGGGCGGTGAAGCTTTCTTT
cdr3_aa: CAISEGQGGEAFF

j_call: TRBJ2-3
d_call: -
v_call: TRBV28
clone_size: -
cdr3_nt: TGTGCCAGCAGTTTCAGTGTAGTAGATACGCAGTATTTT
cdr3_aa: CASSFSVVDTQYF

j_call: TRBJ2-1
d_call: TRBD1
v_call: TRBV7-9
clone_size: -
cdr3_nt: TGTGCCAGCAGCCCGGGACAGGTGTACAATGAGCAGTTCTTC
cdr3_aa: CASSPGQVYNEQFF

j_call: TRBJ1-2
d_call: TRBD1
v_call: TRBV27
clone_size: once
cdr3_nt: TGTGCCAGCAGCTCCACCGGGACAGGGGTCGGGGCTAACTATGGCTACACCTTC
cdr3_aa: CASSSTGTGVGANYGYTF

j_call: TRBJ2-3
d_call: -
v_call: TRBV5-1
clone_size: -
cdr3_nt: TGCGCCAGCAGTGACGGGGGTGGCACAGATACGCAGTATTTT
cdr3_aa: CASSDGGGTDTQYF

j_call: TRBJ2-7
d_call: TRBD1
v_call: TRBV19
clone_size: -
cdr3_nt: TGTGCCAGTAGCCGGACAGGGGGCCCCTACGAGCAGTACTTC
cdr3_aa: CASSRTGGPYEQYF

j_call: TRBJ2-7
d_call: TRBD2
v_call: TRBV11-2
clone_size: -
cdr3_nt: TGTGCCAGCAGCTCGGGACTAGTACCCTACGAGCAGTACTTC
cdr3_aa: CASSSGLVPYEQYF